This T cell receptor (beta chain) was captured by sequencing in a study of blood T cell repertoires in COVID-19. Whole-study context: Whether acute or convalescent, the COVID-19 samples came from the United States, Italy and Spain. Sample material is recorded as cDNA or gDNA derived from T cells, B-cell-depleted T cells, or PBMCs.

The ends lost 6 bases at V and 5 bases at J; junction bases unmatched: 7. The CDR3 has 14 residues. CDR1 is SNHLY, CDR2 FYNNEI, per germline. Authors' analysis steps: Estimated nucleated cell counts came from reference gene primer amplification. Measured with immunoSEQ multiplex PCR; TCRdb has only the in-frame clones, and not every one. That table is the source of V, J and clone size, and D and trimming were worked out from the DNA. Here the sample spans more than 95,000 clones, around 76% being singletons. The sequenced sample consisted of peripheral blood. This chain connects TRBV2 to TRBJ2-1, with 7 bases fitting TRBD2. The TCR was taken from a man in his 60s with acute or convalescent COVID-19. Written as DNA, the CDR3 is TGTGCCAGCAGAGCGGGGTCGAACAACAATGAGCAGTTCTTC. It translates to CASRAGSNNNEQFF.